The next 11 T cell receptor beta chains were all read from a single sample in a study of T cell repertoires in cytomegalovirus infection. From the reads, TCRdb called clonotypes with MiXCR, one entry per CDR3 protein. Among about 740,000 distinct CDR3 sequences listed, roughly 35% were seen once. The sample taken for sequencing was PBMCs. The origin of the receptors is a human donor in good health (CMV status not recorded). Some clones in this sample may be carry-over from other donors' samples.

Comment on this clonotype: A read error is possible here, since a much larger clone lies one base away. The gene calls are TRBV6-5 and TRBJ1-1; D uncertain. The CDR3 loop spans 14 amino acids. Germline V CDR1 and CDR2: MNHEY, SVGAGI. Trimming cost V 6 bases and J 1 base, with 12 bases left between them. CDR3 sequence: CASSPGRWNTEAFF. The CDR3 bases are TGTGCCAGCAGCCCCGGACGGTGGAACACTGAAGCTTTCTTT.

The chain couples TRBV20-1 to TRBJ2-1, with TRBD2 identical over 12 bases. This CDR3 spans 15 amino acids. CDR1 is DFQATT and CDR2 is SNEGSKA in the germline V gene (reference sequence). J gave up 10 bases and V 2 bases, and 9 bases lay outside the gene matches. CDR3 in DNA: TGCAGTGCTAGAACTAGCGGGAGGAGGTCGGGCGAGCAGTTCTTC. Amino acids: CSARTSGRRSGEQFF.

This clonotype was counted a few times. CDR3 DNA sequence: TGTGCCAGCAGCTTAGCGGGACTAGCGGGGGGGCCTCTAGAAAATGAGCAGTTCTTC. As protein: CASSLAGLAGGPLENEQFF. J is TRBJ2-1 and V is TRBV7-2, with 16 positions matching TRBD2. This CDR3 spans 19 amino acids. V gave up 0 bases and J gave up 7 bases; unmatched junction bases: 9. The germline V gene encodes CDR1 SGHTA and CDR2 FQGNSA. The variable domain in full, completed from reference TRBV7-2 and TRBJ2-1, reads GAGVSQSPSNKVTEKGKDVELRCDPISGHTALYWYRQSLGQGLEFLIYFQGNSAPDKSGLPSDRFSAERTGGSVSTLTIQRTQQEDSAVYLCASSLAGLAGGPLENEQFFGPGTRLTVL.

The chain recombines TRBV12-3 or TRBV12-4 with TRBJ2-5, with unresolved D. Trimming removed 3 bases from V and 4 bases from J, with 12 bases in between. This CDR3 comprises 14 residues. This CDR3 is CASSLSAPAETQYF. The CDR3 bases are TGTGCCAGCAGTTTGTCAGCGCCCGCAGAGACCCAGTACTTC.

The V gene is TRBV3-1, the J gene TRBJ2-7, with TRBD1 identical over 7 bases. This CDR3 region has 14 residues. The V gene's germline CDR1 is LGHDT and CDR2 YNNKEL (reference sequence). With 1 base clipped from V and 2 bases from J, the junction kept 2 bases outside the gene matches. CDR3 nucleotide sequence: TGTGCCAGCAGCCAAGGAACAGGGGCCTACGAGCAGTACTTC. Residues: CASSQGTGAYEQYF.

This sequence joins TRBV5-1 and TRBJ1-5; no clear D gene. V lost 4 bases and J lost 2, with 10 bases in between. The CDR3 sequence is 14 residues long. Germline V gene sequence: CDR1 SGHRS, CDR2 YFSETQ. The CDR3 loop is CASSDGSGNQPQHF. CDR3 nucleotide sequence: TGCGCCAGCAGCGACGGTTCCGGCAATCAGCCCCAGCATTTT.

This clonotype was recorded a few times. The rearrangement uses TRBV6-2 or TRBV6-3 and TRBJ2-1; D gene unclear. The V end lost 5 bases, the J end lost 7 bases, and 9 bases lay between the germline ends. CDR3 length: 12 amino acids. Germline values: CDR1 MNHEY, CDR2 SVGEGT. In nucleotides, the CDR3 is TGTGCCAGCAGTAAAGGGTTAAATGAGCAGTTCTTC. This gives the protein CASSKGLNEQFF.

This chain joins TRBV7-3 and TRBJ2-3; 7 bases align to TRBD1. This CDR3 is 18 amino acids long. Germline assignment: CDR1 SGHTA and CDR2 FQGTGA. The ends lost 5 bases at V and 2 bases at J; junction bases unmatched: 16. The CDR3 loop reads CASSQYGSGQDPTDTQYF. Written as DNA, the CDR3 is TGTGCCAGCAGCCAATACGGATCCGGACAGGATCCCACAGATACGCAGTATTTT.

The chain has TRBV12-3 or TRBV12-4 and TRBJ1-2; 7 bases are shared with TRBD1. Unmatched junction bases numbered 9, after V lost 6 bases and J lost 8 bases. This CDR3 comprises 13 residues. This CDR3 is CASRIDRDLGYTF. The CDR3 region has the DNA TGTGCCAGCAGGATTGACAGGGACTTGGGCTACACCTTC.

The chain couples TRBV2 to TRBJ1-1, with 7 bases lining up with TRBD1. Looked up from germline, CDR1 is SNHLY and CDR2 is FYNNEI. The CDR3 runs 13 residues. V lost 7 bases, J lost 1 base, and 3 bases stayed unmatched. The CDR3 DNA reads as TGTGCCAGCAAAAACAGGGGGAACACTGAAGCTTTCTTT. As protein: CASKNRGNTEAFF.

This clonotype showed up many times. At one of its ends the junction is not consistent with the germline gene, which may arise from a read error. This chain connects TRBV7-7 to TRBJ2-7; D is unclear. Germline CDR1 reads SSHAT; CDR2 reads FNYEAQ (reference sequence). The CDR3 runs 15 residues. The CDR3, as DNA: TGTGCTAGCAGCTTAGGGTCGGGCAGAAACTACGAGCAGTACTTC. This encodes CASSLGSGRNYEQYF.